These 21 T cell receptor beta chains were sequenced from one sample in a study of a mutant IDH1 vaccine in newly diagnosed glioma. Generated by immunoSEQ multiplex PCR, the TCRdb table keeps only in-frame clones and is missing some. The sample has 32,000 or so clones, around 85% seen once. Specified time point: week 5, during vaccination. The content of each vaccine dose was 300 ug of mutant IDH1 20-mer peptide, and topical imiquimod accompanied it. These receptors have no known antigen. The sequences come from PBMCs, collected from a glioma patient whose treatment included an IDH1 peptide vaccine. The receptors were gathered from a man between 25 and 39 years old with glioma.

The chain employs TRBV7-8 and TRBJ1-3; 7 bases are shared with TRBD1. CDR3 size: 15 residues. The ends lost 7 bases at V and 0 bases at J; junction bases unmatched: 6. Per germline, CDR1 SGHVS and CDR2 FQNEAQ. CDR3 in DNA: TGTGCCAGCAACTCCGGGACAGCCTCTGGAAACACCATATATTTT. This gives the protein CASNSGTASGNTIYF.

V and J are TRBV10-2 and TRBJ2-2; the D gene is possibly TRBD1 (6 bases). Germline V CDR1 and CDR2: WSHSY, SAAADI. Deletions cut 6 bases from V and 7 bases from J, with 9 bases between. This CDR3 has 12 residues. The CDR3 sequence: CASRVGGGELFF. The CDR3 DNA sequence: TGCGCCAGCAGAGTAGGGGGCGGGGAGCTGTTTTTT.

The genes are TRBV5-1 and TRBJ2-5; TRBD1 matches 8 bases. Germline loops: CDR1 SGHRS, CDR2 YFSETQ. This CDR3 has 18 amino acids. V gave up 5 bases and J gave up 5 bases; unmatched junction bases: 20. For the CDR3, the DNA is TGCGCCAGCAGTCTACTACCGGGACAGGCTCGTCTTGGGGAGACCCAGTACTTC. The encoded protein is CASSLLPGQARLGETQYF.

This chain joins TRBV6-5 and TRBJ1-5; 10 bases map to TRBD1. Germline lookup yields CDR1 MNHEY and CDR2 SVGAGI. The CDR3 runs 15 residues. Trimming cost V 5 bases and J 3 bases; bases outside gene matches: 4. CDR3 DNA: TGTGCCAGCAGTCCGACAGGGGGCTTCAATCAGCCCCAGCATTTT. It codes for CASSPTGGFNQPQHF.

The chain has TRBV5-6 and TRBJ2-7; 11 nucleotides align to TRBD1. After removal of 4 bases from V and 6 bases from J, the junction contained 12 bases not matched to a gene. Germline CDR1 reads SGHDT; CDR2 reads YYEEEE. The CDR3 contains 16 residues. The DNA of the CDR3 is TGTGCCAGCAGCCACTTCGAGGGACAGGGGGTCCGCGAGCAGTACTTC. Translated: CASSHFEGQGVREQYF.

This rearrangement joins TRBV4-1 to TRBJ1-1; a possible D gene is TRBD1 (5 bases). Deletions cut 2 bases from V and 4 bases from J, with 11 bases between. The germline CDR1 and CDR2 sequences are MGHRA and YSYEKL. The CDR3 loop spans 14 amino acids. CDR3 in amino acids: CASSQSQGTTEAFF. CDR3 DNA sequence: TGCGCCAGCAGCCAATCTCAGGGTACCACTGAAGCTTTCTTT.

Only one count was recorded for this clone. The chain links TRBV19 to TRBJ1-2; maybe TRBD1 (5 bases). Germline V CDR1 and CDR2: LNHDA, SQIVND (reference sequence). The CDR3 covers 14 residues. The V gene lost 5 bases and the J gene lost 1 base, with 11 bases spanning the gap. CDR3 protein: CASSLRQINYGYTF. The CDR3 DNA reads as TGTGCCAGTAGTCTCCGACAGATTAACTATGGCTACACCTTC.

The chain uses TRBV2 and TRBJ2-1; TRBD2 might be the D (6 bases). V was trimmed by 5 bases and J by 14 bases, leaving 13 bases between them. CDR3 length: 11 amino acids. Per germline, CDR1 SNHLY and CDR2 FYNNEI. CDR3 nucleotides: TGTGCCAGCAGTCCGGGACTTATTAAGTTCTTC. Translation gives CASSPGLIKFF. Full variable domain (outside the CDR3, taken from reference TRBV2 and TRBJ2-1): EPEVTQTPSHQVTQMGQEVILRCVPISNHLYFYWYRQILGQKVEFLVSFYNNEISEKSEIFDDQFSVERPDGSNFTLKIRSTKLEDSAMYFCASSPGLIKFFGPGTRLTVL.

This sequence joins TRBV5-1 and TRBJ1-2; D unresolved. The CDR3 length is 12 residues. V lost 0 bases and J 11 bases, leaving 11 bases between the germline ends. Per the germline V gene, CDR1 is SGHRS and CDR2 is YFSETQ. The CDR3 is CASSLEAADYTF. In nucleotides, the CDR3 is TGCGCCAGCAGCTTGGAGGCAGCAGATTACACCTTC.

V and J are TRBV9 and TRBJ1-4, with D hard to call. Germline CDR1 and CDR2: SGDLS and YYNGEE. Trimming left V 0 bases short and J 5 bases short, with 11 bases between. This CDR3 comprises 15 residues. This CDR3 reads CASSVATGLNEKLFF. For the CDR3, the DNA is TGTGCCAGCAGCGTAGCAACGGGCTTAAATGAAAAACTGTTTTTT. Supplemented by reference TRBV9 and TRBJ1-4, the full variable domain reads DSGVTQTPKHLITATGQRVTLRCSPRSGDLSVYWYQQSLDQGLQFLIQYYNGEERAKGNILERFSAQQFPDLHSELNLSSLELGDSALYFCASSVATGLNEKLFFGSGTQLSVL.

In nucleotides, the CDR3 is TGTGCCAGCAGCCGTCTGAGGAGTGGCCAGCCCCAGCATTTT. The encoded protein is CASSRLRSGQPQHF. The chain recombines TRBV27 with TRBJ1-5, with unresolved D. This CDR3 is 14 amino acids long. With 6 bases removed from V and 7 bases from J, the gap between germline ends came to 16 bases. The germline CDR1 and CDR2 sequences are MNHEY and SMNVEV (reference sequence).

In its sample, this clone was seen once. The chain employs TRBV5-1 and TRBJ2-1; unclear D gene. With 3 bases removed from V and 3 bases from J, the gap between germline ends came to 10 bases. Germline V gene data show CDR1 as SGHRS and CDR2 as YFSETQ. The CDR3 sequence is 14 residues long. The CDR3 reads CASSSDGYYNEQFF. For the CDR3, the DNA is TGCGCCAGCAGCTCGGACGGGTACTACAATGAGCAGTTCTTC.

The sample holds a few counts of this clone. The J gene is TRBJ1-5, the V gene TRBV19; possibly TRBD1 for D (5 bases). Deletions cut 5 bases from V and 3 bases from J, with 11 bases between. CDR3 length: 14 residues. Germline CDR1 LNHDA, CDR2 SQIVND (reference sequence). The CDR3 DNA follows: TGTGCCAGTAGTTCGGACACATTCAATCAGCCCCAGCATTTT. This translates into CASSSDTFNQPQHF.

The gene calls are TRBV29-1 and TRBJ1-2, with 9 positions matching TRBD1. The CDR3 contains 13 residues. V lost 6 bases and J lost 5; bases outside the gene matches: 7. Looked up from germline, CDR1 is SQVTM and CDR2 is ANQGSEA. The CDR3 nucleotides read TGCAGCGTCGGAGGACAGGGGTTATATGGCTACACCTTC. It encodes CSVGGQGLYGYTF.

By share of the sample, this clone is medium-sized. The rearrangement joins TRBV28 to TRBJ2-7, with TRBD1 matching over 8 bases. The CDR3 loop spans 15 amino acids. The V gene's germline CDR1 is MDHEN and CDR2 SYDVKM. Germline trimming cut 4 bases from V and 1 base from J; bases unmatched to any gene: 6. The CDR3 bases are TGTGCCAGCAGTTACGGGACAGGCGATTCCTACGAGCAGTACTTC. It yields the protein CASSYGTGDSYEQYF.

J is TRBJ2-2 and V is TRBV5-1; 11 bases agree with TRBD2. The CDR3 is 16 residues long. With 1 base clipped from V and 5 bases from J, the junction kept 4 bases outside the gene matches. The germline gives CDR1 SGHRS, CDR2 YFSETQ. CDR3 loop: CASSLTLAGVTGELFF. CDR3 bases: TGCGCCAGCAGCTTGACACTAGCGGGAGTAACCGGGGAGCTGTTTTTT.

CDR3 amino acids: CASSPQGYGYTF. The CDR3 bases are TGTGCCAGCAGCCCCCAGGGGTATGGCTACACCTTC. This rearrangement joins TRBV7-2 to TRBJ1-2; TRBD1 might be the D (6 bases). Germline loops: CDR1 SGHTA, CDR2 FQGNSA. The CDR3 is made up of 12 amino acids. V lost 5 bases, J lost 5 bases, and 9 bases lay in between.

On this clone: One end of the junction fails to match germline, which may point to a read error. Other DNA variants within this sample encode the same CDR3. The CDR3 coding sequence is TGTGCCAGCAGTTGGTTACAGGGGACTTCTGGAGATACGCAATATTTT. Protein: CASSWLQGTSGDTQYF. V is TRBV6-5 and J is TRBJ2-3; tentative D call: TRBD1 (7 bases). From germline, CDR1 is MNHEY and CDR2 SVGAGI. The CDR3 has 16 amino acids.

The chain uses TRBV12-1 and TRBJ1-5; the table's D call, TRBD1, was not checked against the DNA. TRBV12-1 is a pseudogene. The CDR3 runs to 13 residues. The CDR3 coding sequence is TGTGCCAGCAGCTTCGCAGTTTATCAGCCCCAGCATTTT. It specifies CASSFAVYQPQHF.

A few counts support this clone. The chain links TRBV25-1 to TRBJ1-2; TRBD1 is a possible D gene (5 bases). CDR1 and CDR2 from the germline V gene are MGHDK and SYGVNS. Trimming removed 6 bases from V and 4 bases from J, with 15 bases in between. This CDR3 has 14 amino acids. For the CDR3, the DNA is TGTGCCAGCAGCCTCGGGGCAGGGATCTATGGCTACACCTTC. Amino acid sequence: CASSLGAGIYGYTF.

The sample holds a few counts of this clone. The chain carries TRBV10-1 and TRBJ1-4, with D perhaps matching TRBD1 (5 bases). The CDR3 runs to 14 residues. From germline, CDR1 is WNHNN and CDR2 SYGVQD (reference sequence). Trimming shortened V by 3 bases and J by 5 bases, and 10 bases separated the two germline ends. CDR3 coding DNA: TGCGCCAGCAGTGATGGGACCGGCAATGAAAAACTGTTTTTT. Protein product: CASSDGTGNEKLFF.